This T cell receptor (beta chain) was captured in a study of identical twins (dated by TCRdb to 2016 to 2017). The study in broad terms: The study deep-sequenced TCR alpha and beta repertoires from monozygotic twins, unrelated adults of various ages and cord blood to test whether fetal clonotypes persist. To rule out contamination, replicate twin experiments were performed at different times with different library preparation protocols. The paper's findings and limits, for the study overall: Invariant T cells such as MAIT and iNKT could partly confound zero-insertion analyses, although diverse VJ usage argued against such confounding for most clonotypes. Abundant cord blood beta clonotypes had fewer insertions, young adult naive repertoires showed a similar but weaker trend, and memory repertoires showed no such trend. Compared with coincidental sharing between unrelated individuals, out-of-frame TCR alpha sequences shared between twins showed an excess of sequences with low generation probability. Because the same donors could not be followed over many years, the conclusions relied on cross-sectional statistical analysis. Excess twin sharing in beta out-of-frame sequences was weaker because fewer shared sequences lowered the signal-to-noise ratio. Out-of-frame TCR alpha sharing in monozygotic twins was systematically underestimated by recombination models, whereas sharing between unrelated individuals was in agreement with the recombination models.

Only healthy Caucasian donors were included. The twin cohort consisted of three pairs of female monozygotic twins, all aged roughly 18 to 29 years. Using Miltenyi CD45RO+ enrichment and human naive T-cell isolation kits, memory (CD45RO+) and naive T cells were isolated from PBMC. Receptor amplification or capture employed 5' RACE. Reads for this sample came from an Illumina HiSeq 2000. A universal primer binding site was introduced by template switching, and a unique molecular identifier was present in the final cDNA, enabling accurate counting of TCR cDNA molecules. Specific primers in the conserved constant-segment region were used to synthesize first-strand cDNA for TCR alpha and beta chains. To control for contamination, every cDNA library was double barcoded, receiving both a SMART-Mk sample barcode and Illumina barcodes. TruSeq adapter sequences along with Illumina sample barcodes were introduced in two successive PCR steps. TCR alpha and beta cDNA libraries were sequenced on the Illumina HiSeq platform with custom primers. As for the authors' bioinformatics: Raw reads were processed with MiGEC to extract unique molecular identifiers, and MiXCR was used to determine CDR3 positions. Recombination models were inferred per individual with the repgenHMM and IGoR tools using an EM algorithm. The analysis of shared clonotypes was done with the tcR package in R, with sharing normalized by the product of cloneset sizes. To study raw recombination without the effects of thymic and clonal selection, out-of-frame nonproductive sequences were analyzed. Clones were called with MiXCR by TCRdb after fastp trimmed the public reads at Q25, and only in-frame beta chains were retained. Rows are unified per CDR3 protein, each entry keeping the most common DNA and genes. The V and J calls shown here were made by TCRdb, not taken from the authors' results. Recorded for this sample are roughly 290,000 distinct CDR3 sequences; under 9% of them occurred a single time. Around 2.1% of the sample rests with the top ten.

Regarding this clonotype: Its antigen remains undetermined. No clone much larger than this one lies a single base away; base qualities are absent.

V lost 1 base and J lost 4 bases, and the count of bases not matched to a germline gene is 2. CDR1 and CDR2 are read off the germline V gene (reference sequence) as LGHDT and YNNKEL. Measured from the cysteine to the phenylalanine, the CDR3 is 15 residues long. Only the CDR3 region is kept as DNA, spanning 45 bases read in frame from base 1. The same data also contributed to another study, on yellow fever vaccine responses in identical twins. Per that second paper: According to the authors, in identical twins the way T cells responded to vaccination appeared partly convergent and partly personalized. In the study, vaccine-responding T cell clones were precisely tracked in identical twins.

The receptor comes from a woman between 18 and 29 years old in good health. Sample: memory (CD45RO+) T cells sorted from blood. The sample's cell subset or site label is to be understood as: CD45RO+ enriched T cells. This receptor chain uses TRBV3-1 and TRBJ2-1; 9 bases in the junction line up with TRBD2. The CDR3 loop reads CASSQGSGGYNEQFF. The DNA is as follows: TGTGCCAGCAGCCAAGGTAGCGGGGGATACAATGAGCAGTTCTTC.